This T cell receptor beta chain is from a study of blood T cells in healthy people across ages. With a J-beta primer mix and a sample-barcoded 5' primer, a second PCR ran roughly 6 to 11 cycles. Each cDNA molecule, via a template-switch adaptor with 12 random nucleotides, was tagged. TCRdb called the 5' RACE reads again in MiXCR, with one record for every CDR3 protein. The repertoire has over 1.5 million distinct CDR3 sequences, 49% of them found once; the top ten carry less than 2.5%. The study, taken as a whole, reports: Long-lived donors carried more naive CD4+ cells and greater diversity than aged donors.

Ranging in age from roughly 6 to 90, the donors were healthy Caucasian individuals from Russia. Around 10 milliliters of peripheral blood were drawn from each donor. The sample holds a few counts of this clonotype. Its target is not known. Trimming at V came to 5 bases and at J to 4 bases, leaving 11 bases not matched to a gene. The CDR3 loop spans 17 amino acids. Germline CDR1 is SGHTA and CDR2 is FQGNSA. This clonotype was sampled from a woman aged 40-49 years in good health. V is TRBV7-2 and J is TRBJ2-5, with 12 bases that match TRBD2. The source material was blood. CDR3 sequence: CASSLTSGGPVGETQYF. The CDR3, as DNA: TGTGCCAGCAGCCTGACTAGCGGGGGCCCGGTGGGAGAGACCCAGTACTTC. Using reference TRBV7-2 and TRBJ2-5 for the parts outside the CDR3, the full variable domain is GAGVSQSPSNKVTEKGKDVELRCDPISGHTALYWYRQSLGQGLEFLIYFQGNSAPDKSGLPSDRFSAERTGGSVSTLTIQRTQQEDSAVYLCASSLTSGGPVGETQYFGPGTRLLVL.